This TCR beta chain derives from a study of cytomegalovirus exposure and HLA in healthy donors. Study-wide points: That first-cohort TCR clusters tended to co-occur in the approximately 120 validation repertoires was found in a later analysis. Most sequenced TCRs were rare (though some public TCRs occurred in many donors).

The CDR3 runs 15 residues. In germline, CDR1 is SGDLS, CDR2 YYNGEE. With V trimmed by 4 bases and J by 4 bases, 9 bases remained unmatched. Profiled with immunoSEQ multiplex PCR; TCRdb holds only in-frame clones, not every one. In the table there are more than 250,000 clones, around 91% of which are singletons. Worth noting for this clone: What it binds is unknown.

The chain combines TRBV9 with TRBJ2-5; 8 bases agree with TRBD2. The TCR originated in a woman in her twenties or thirties in good health and CMV-seronegative. The sample was PBMCs. CDR3 loop: CASSQSGRGAETQYF. In DNA, the CDR3 is TGTGCCAGCAGCCAAAGCGGGAGAGGGGCAGAGACCCAGTACTTC.